The next 5 T cell receptor beta chains were all read from a single sample in a study of T cell repertoires in cytomegalovirus infection. TCRdb re-called the reads with MiXCR, one entry per CDR3 protein. Of under 450,000 distinct CDR3 sequences in the sample, about 35% were seen once. For these receptors, no antigen is known. The sequences come from cultured PBMCs, collected from culture after CMV antigen stimulation. These TCRs come from a human donor in good health (CMV status not recorded). Some clones in this sample may be carry-over from other donors' samples.

The table lists this clonotype with a few counts. The chain employs TRBV18 and TRBJ2-5; D unresolved. This CDR3 comprises 12 residues. Looked up from germline, CDR1 is KGHSH and CDR2 is LQKENI. Deletions cut 3 bases from V and 5 bases from J, with 7 bases between. The CDR3 spells CASSPSSETQYF. CDR3 DNA sequence: TGTGCCAGCTCACCTTCTAGTGAGACCCAGTACTTC.

The chain is built from TRBV29-1 and TRBJ2-7; TRBD2 aligns across 8 bases. CDR3 length: 12 residues. The germline V gene has CDR1 SQVTM and CDR2 ANQGSEA. The V segment lost 7 bases and the J segment 3 bases; nucleotides outside the gene matches: 5. For the CDR3, the DNA is TGCAGCGCTACGGGACTAGACTACGAGCAGTACGTC. Amino acid sequence: CSATGLDYEQYV.

This clonotype was counted a few times. V is TRBV4-1 and J is TRBJ1-4; the D gene is possibly TRBD1 (6 bases). The CDR3 sequence is 16 residues long. Looked up from germline, CDR1 is MGHRA and CDR2 is YSYEKL. Trimming left V 5 bases short and J 4 bases short, with 17 bases between. DNA for the CDR3: TGCGCCAGCAGCTCTTATACAGGGAAACTTAATGAAAAACTGTTTTTT. Protein sequence: CASSSYTGKLNEKLFF.

This clonotype has only a few counts. J is TRBJ1-3 and V is TRBV12-3 or TRBV12-4; 9 bases match TRBD1. V lost 5 bases, J lost 4 bases, and 12 bases stayed unmatched. CDR3 length: 17 amino acids. The CDR3 spells CASSMKIQGARGNTIYF. CDR3 bases: TGTGCCAGCAGTATGAAGATACAGGGGGCGCGGGGAAACACCATATATTTT.

This sequence joins TRBV18 and TRBJ2-7; 8 bases fit TRBD1. The trim removed 5 bases at V and 6 bases at J, leaving 9 bases unmatched. The CDR3 is 14 residues long. Germline V gene sequence: CDR1 KGHSH, CDR2 LQKENI. The CDR3 loop reads CASSDRTGIVEQYF. As DNA, the CDR3 is TGTGCCAGCTCAGACAGGACAGGGATTGTCGAGCAGTACTTC.